These T cell receptor beta chains were read from a single sample in a study of cytomegalovirus exposure and HLA in healthy donors. Produced via immunoSEQ multiplex PCR; TCRdb's table is partial and in-frame only. The sample shows under 200,000 clones, roughly 70% of them seen only once. Source material: PBMCs. These receptors all stem from a middle-aged woman in good health and CMV-seropositive. CDR3s include the opening cysteine and the closing phenylalanine or tryptophan. A D gene is named only where the DNA matches it firmly. Expanded clones get a size class; other rows say once, few or many, or leave the size out.

abundance	d_gene	v_gene	j_gene	CDR3nt	CDR3aa
NA	TRBD1	TRBV7-3	TRBJ1-1	TGTGCCAGCAGAACAGGGGGCGGCACTGAAGCTTTCTTT	CASRTGGGTEAFF
few	TRBD1	TRBV2	TRBJ2-3	TGTGCCAGTTGGCAGGGACAGGGGGCTAGAGATACGCAGTATTTT	CASWQGQGARDTQYF
few	TRBD1	TRBV5-1	TRBJ1-1	TGCGCCAGCAGCTTCGGACAGGGACTGATGAACACTGAAGCTTTCTTT	CASSFGQGLMNTEAFF
NA	TRBD2	TRBV13	TRBJ2-2	TGTGCCAGCAGCTTCCAGCGGGGAACCGGGGAGCTGTTTTTT	CASSFQRGTGELFF
NA	NA	TRBV9	TRBJ2-2	TGTGCCAGCAGCGTAGGTAGCGGGGAGCTGTTTTTT	CASSVGSGELFF
few	TRBD1	TRBV9	TRBJ1-6	TGTGCCAGCAGCGAGCAACCGGGACAGGGGTTCACCCTCCACTTT	CASSEQPGQGFTLHF
NA	TRBD1	TRBV28	TRBJ2-7	TGTGCCACGTATACGGGGACAGGGCTCCCTTACGAGCAGTACTTC	CATYTGTGLPYEQYF
NA	TRBD2	TRBV5-1	TRBJ2-5	TGCGCCAGCAGCTTGACGACTAGCGGGAGCCGGGAGACCCAGTACTTC	CASSLTTSGSRETQYF
NA	TRBD1	TRBV19	TRBJ1-2	TGTGCCTCGGCGCAGGGGGCATTCAACTATGGCTACACCTTC	CASAQGAFNYGYTF
NA	TRBD2	TRBV5-1	TRBJ2-7	TGCGCCAGCAGCTTGGGGCCGGGACTAGCGCCCGGCGAGCAGTACTTC	CASSLGPGLAPGEQYF
NA	TRBD1	TRBV25-1	TRBJ1-1	TGTGCCAGCAGTGCCCGGGACAGGGCTGAAGCTTTCTTT	CASSARDRAEAFF
NA	TRBD1	TRBV29-1	TRBJ2-7	TGCAGCGTCACAGGGGGGACCTCCTACGAGCAGTACTTC	CSVTGGTSYEQYF
NA	TRBD1	TRBV7-2	TRBJ1-4	TGTGCCAGCAGCTTATCAGGGGGCTCTTTGGGTGAAAAACTGTTTTTT	CASSLSGGSLGEKLFF
NA	TRBD1	TRBV13	TRBJ2-5	TGTGCCAGCAGCCGACAGGGGGCGGGGGCAGAGACCCAGTACTTC	CASSRQGAGAETQYF
NA	NA	TRBV7-6	TRBJ1-2	TGTGCCAGCAGCTTATTTGCCGGGACAACTGGCTACACCTTC	CASSLFAGTTGYTF
NA	TRBD1	TRBV14	TRBJ2-7	TGTGCCAGCAGCCAACCGGGACAGGGATACGAGCAGTACTTC	CASSQPGQGYEQYF